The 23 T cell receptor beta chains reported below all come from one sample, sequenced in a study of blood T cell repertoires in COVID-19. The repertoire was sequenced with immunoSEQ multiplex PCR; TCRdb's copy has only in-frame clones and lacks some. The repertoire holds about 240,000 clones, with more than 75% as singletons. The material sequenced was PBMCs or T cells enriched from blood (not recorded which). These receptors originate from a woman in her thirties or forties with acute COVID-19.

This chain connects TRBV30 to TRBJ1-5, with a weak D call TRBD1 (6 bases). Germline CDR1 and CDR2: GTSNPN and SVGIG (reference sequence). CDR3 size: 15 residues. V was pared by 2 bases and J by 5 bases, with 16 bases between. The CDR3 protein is CAWSKGGTLYQPQHF. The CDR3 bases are TGTGCCTGGAGTAAGGGTGGGACATTATATCAGCCCCAGCATTTT.

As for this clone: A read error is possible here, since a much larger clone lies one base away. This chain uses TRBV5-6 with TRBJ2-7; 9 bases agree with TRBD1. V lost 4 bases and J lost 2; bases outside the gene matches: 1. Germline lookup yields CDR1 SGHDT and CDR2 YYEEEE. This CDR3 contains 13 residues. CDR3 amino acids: CASSGDRAYEQYF. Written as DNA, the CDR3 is TGTGCCAGCAGCGGGGACAGGGCCTACGAGCAGTACTTC.

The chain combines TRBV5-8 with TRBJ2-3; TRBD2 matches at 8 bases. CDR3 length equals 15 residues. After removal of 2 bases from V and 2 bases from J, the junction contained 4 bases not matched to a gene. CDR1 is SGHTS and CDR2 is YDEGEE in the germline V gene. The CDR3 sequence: CASSLAGAYTDTQYF. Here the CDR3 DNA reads TGTGCCAGCAGCTTAGCGGGAGCGTACACAGATACGCAGTATTTT.

DNA for the CDR3: TGTGCCAGCAGCCCTAATTTTCAGCCCCAGCATTTT. Translation: CASSPNFQPQHF. V is TRBV2 and J is TRBJ1-5; D is unclear. Germline assignment: CDR1 SNHLY and CDR2 FYNNEI. The CDR3 sequence is 12 residues long. V was cut by 6 bases and J by 6 bases, with 9 bases left in between.

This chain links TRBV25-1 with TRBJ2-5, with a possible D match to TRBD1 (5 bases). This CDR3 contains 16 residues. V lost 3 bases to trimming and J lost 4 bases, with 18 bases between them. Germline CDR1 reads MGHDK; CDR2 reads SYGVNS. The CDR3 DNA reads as TGTGCCAGCAGTGAGTCAGGGAATGGCGTGGGAGAGACCCAGTACTTC. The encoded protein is CASSESGNGVGETQYF.

CDR3 DNA sequence: TGTGCCAGCTCGCCAGTGCCGGGACAGCGAACCTACGAGCAGTACTTC. Its protein is CASSPVPGQRTYEQYF. The rearrangement uses TRBV18 and TRBJ2-7; 7 bases are a match to TRBD1. V was clipped by 6 bases and J by 2 bases; unmatched bases: 13. The CDR3 length is 16 residues. Germline CDR1 and CDR2: KGHSH and LQKENI.

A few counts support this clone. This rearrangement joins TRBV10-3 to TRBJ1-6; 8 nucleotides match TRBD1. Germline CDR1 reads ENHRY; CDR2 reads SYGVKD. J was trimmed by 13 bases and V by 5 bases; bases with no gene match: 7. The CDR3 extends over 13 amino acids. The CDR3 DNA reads TGTGCCATCAGTAAGGACAGGGCAGAGCCCCTCCACTTT. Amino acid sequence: CAISKDRAEPLHF.

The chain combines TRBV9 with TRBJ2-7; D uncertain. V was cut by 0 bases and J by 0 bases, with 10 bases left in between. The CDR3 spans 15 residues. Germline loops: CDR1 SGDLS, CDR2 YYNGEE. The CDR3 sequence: CASSVGSQSSYEQYF. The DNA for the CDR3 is TGTGCCAGCAGCGTAGGTAGCCAGAGCTCCTACGAGCAGTACTTC.

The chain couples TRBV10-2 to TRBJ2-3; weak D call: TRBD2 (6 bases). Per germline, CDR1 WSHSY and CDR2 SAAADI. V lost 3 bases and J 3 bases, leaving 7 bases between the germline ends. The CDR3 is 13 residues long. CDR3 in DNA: TGCGCCAGCAGTGATAGCGGTACAGATACGCAGTATTTT. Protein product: CASSDSGTDTQYF.

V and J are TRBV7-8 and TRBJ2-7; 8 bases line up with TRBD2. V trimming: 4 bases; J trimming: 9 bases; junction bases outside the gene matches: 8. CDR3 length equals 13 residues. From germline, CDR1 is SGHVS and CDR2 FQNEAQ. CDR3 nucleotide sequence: TGTGCCAGCAGCTCGAAGCGGGAGACGGCGCAGTACTTC. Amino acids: CASSSKRETAQYF.

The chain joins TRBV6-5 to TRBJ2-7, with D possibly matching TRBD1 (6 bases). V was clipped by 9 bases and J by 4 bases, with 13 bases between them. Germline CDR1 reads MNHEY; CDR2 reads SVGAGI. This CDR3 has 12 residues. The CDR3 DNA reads TGTGCCAGTCAGGACAGAATTTACGAGCAGTACTTC. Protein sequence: CASQDRIYEQYF.

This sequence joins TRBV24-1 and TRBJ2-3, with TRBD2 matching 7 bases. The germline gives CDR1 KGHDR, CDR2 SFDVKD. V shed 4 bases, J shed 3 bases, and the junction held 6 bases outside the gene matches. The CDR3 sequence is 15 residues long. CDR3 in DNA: TGTGCCACCAGTGAGCCGTGGGGGGGTACAGATACGCAGTATTTT. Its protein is CATSEPWGGTDTQYF.

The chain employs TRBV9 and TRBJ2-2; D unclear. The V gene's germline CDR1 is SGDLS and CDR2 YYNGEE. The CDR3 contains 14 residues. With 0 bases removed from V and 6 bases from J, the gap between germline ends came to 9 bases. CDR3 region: CASSVELRAGELFF. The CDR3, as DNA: TGTGCCAGCAGCGTAGAGTTAAGAGCCGGGGAGCTGTTTTTT.

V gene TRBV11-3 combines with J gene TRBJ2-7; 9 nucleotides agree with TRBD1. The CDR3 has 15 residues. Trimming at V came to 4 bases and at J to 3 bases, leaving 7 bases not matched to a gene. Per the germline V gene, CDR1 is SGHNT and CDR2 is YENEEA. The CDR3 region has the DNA TGTGCCAGCAGCTACGGGACAGGGTCAGTCTACGAGCAGTACTTC. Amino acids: CASSYGTGSVYEQYF.

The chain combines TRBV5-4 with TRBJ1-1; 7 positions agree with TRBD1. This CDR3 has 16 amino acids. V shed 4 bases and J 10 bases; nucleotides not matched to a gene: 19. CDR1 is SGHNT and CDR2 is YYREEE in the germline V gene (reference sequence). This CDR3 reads CASSPALLDREELAFF. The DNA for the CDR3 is TGTGCCAGCAGCCCCGCCCTACTTGACAGGGAAGAACTAGCTTTCTTT.

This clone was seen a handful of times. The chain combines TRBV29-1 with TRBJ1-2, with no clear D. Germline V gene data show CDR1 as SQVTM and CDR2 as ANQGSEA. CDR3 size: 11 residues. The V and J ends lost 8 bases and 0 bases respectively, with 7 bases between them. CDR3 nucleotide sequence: TGCAGCACTCTATCTAACTATGGCTACACCTTC. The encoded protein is CSTLSNYGYTF.

The CDR3 protein is CATSRADRALYGYTF. CDR3 nucleotide sequence: TGTGCCACCAGCAGAGCGGACAGGGCGCTCTATGGCTACACCTTC. This rearrangement joins TRBV15 to TRBJ1-2, with 8 bases that match TRBD1. The CDR3 has 15 residues. Unmatched junction bases numbered 5, after V lost 1 base and J lost 4 bases. Germline V gives CDR1 LNHNV, CDR2 YYDKDF (reference sequence). Using reference TRBV15 and TRBJ1-2 for the parts outside the CDR3, the full variable domain is DAMVIQNPRYQVTQFGKPVTLSCSQTLNHNVMYWYQQKSSQAPKLLFHYYDKDFNNEADTPDNFQSRRPNTSFCFLDIRSPGLGDTAMYLCATSRADRALYGYTFGSGTRLTVV.

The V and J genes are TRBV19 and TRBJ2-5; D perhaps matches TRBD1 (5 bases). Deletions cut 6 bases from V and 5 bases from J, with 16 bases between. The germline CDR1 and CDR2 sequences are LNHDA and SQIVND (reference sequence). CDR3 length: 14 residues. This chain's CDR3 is CASSTRQGPETQYF. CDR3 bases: TGTGCCAGTAGCACCCGGCAGGGCCCCGAGACCCAGTACTTC.

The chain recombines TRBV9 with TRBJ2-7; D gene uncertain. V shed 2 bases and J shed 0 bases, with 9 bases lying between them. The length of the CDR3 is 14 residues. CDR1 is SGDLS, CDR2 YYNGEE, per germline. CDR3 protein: CASSVQAASYEQYF. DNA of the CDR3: TGTGCCAGCAGCGTTCAGGCAGCCTCCTACGAGCAGTACTTC.

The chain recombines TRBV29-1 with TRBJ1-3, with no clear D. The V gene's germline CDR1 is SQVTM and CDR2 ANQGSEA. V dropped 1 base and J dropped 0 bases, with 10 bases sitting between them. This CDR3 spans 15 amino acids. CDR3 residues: CSVEVHGNSGNTIYF. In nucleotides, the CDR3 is TGCAGCGTTGAAGTGCACGGTAACTCTGGAAACACCATATATTTT.

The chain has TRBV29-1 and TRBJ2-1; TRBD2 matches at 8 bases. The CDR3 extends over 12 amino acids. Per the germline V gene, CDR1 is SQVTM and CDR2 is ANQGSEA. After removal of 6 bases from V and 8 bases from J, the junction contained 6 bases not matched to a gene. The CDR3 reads CSVTSGGYEQFF. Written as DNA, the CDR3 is TGCAGCGTCACCTCGGGAGGGTATGAGCAGTTCTTC.

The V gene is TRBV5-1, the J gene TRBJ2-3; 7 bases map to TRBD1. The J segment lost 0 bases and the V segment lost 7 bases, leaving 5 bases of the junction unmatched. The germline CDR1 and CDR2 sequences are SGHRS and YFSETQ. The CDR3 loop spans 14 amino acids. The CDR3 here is CASSHRGSTDTQYF. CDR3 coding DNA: TGCGCCAGCTCACACAGGGGAAGCACAGATACGCAGTATTTT. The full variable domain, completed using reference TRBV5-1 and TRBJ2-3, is KAGVTQTPRYLIKTRGQQVTLSCSPISGHRSVSWYQQTPGQGLQFLFEYFSETQRNKGNFPGRFSGRQFSNSRSEMNVSTLELGDSALYLCASSHRGSTDTQYFGPGTRLTVL.

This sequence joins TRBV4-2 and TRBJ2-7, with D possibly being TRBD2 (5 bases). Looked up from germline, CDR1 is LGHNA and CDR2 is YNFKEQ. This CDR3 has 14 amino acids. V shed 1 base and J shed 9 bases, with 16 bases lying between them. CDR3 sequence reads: CASSQGLERFGQYF. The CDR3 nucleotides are TGTGCCAGCAGCCAAGGTCTTGAGCGGTTCGGGCAGTACTTC.